This T cell receptor beta chain was obtained from a study of cytomegalovirus exposure and HLA in healthy donors. General study results and limits: The tendency of first-cohort TCR clusters to co-occur in the 100 to 150 validation repertoires was identified by a subsequent analysis. It was 150 or so TCR beta chains that were listed as cytomegalovirus-associated. It was reported that the classifier diagnosed cytomegalovirus status with high specificity and sensitivity in both the original and validation cohorts. Specificity for CMV antigens was confirmed in vitro for three of the CMV-associated chains.

In the case of this clone: Its specificity is unknown.

Trimming shortened V by 3 bases and J by 9 bases, and 15 bases separated the two germline ends. The CDR3 is 14 amino acids. Germline CDR1 reads GTSNPN; CDR2 reads SVGIG (reference sequence). The method was immunoSEQ multiplex PCR; TCRdb's version includes in-frame clones alone and lacks a portion of them. Of about 220,000 clones in the sample, about 93% were seen once. The receptor's source is a woman aged 18-29 years in good health and CMV-seronegative. The rearrangement joins TRBV30 to TRBJ1-6; perhaps TRBD1 as D (6 bases). The sample comprised PBMCs. The CDR3 region is CAWRVSRGISPLHF. CDR3 DNA sequence: TGTGCCTGGAGGGTTTCGAGGGGGATTTCACCCCTCCACTTT.